This T cell receptor (beta chain) was profiled in a study of blood T cell repertoires in COVID-19. Across the study: Sites in the United States, Italy and Spain provided acute and convalescent COVID-19 samples.

In the original workflow: Quantification of nucleated cells was approximated via reference gene primer amplification. Repertoires were generated with immunoSEQ multiplex PCR, while TCRdb's copy carries only in-frame clones and drops some. D and trimming come from the DNA, and the V and J calls and clone size come from that table. This sample has 97,000 or so clones, with just over 90% found just once. Germline V CDR1 and CDR2: MNHEY, SVGAGI. The junction had 8 bases not matched to a gene; V was cut back by 9 bases and J by 1 base. This CDR3 region has 14 residues. Input material: peripheral blood. The source is a man in his forties or fifties with acute or convalescent COVID-19. This sequence joins TRBV6-5 and TRBJ1-1, with 7 bases aligning to TRBD1. The CDR3, as DNA: TGTGCCAGTCGTGCGGAGGGGGCGAACACTGAAGCTTTCTTT. This translates into CASRAEGANTEAFF.